Presented here are 26 T cell receptor beta chains from one specimen sequenced in a study of molecular identifiers for immune sequencing clone quantification. Via MiXCR, TCRdb re-called the PCR reads, giving one row per CDR3 protein. Here the sample spans a few hundred thousand distinct CDR3 sequences, about 22% being singletons. The sample taken for sequencing was naive CD8+ T cells from blood, with Jurkat cell RNA spiked in. Indicated subset: FACS-sorted CD8+CD4-CCR7+CD45RA+ naive T cells. The receptor source for this set is a human donor in good health. Some libraries in this study had Jurkat cell RNA spiked in.

This clonotype occurred a few times. The chain couples TRBV7-6 to TRBJ2-3; 9 bases line up with TRBD1. V was pared by 5 bases and J by 0 bases, with 12 bases of the junction left unmatched. The CDR3 totals 18 residues. The germline V gene has CDR1 SGHVS and CDR2 FNYEAQ. CDR3 sequence: CASSLPKGQGDSTDTQYF. CDR3 DNA sequence: TGTGCCAGCAGCCTACCAAAGGGACAGGGTGATAGCACAGATACGCAGTATTTT.

Ten or more counts support this clonotype. The CDR3 DNA reads TGTGCCAGCAGCTTAGCGGACGAGGGAACCGGGGAGCTGTTTTTT. Its protein is CASSLADEGTGELFF. The rearrangement links TRBV7-9 to TRBJ2-2; maybe TRBD2 (5 bases). V was clipped by 0 bases and J by 5 bases, with 10 bases between them. Germline V gene data show CDR1 as SEHNR and CDR2 as FQNEAQ (reference sequence). The CDR3 totals 15 residues. The whole variable domain, filled in from reference TRBV7-9 and TRBJ2-2, reads DTGVSQNPRHKITKRGQNVTFRCDPISEHNRLYWYRQTLGQGPEFLTYFQNEAQLEKSRLLSDRFSAERPKGSFSTLEIQRTEQGDSAMYLCASSLADEGTGELFFGEGSRLTVL.

Only a few counts were recorded for this clonotype. The V gene is TRBV24-1, the J gene TRBJ2-1; D unclear. Germline values: CDR1 KGHDR, CDR2 SFDVKD. The CDR3 covers 17 residues. V lost 6 bases and J 0 bases, leaving 17 bases between the germline ends. The CDR3 sequence: CATSSSMAVTSYNEQFF. Here the CDR3 DNA reads TGTGCCACCAGTAGTTCTATGGCGGTTACCTCCTACAATGAGCAGTTCTTC.

This clonotype has ten or more counts. The chain uses TRBV4-3 and TRBJ2-7; TRBD2 is a possible D gene (5 bases). The CDR3 is made up of 13 amino acids. V shed 3 bases and J shed 1 base, with 7 bases lying between them. Germline values: CDR1 LGHNA, CDR2 YSLEER. In DNA, the CDR3 is TGCGCCAGCAGCCAGGGCGGGTCCTACGAGCAGTACTTC. Its protein product is CASSQGGSYEQYF.

The chain uses TRBV30 and TRBJ1-1; D unclear. Germline V gene sequence: CDR1 GTSNPN, CDR2 SVGIG (reference sequence). Trimming took off 3 bases at V and 4 bases at J, with 12 bases between the two ends. The CDR3 runs to 13 residues. DNA for the CDR3: TGTGCCTGGAGCGTTGAGGCGTCCACTGAAGCTTTCTTT. The encoded protein is CAWSVEASTEAFF.

To note about this clonotype: A read error may explain this, as a much larger clone is one base away. The genes are TRBV7-8 and TRBJ1-4; D remains ambiguous. Trimming cost V 4 bases and J 0 bases, with 15 bases left between them. The CDR3 contains 17 residues. Germline loops: CDR1 SGHVS, CDR2 FQNEAQ. This CDR3 reads CASSSSAFNTTNEKLFF. The CDR3 DNA follows: TGTGCCAGCAGCTCTTCGGCCTTTAATACAACTAATGAAAAACTGTTTTTT.

This clonotype showed up many times. This chain joins TRBV30 and TRBJ1-1; 8 nucleotides align to TRBD1. Trimming removed 5 bases from V and 4 bases from J; junction bases left unmatched: 6. The CDR3 consists of 13 residues. Germline values: CDR1 GTSNPN, CDR2 SVGIG (reference sequence). The CDR3 loop reads CAWVTGEGTEAFF. CDR3 coding DNA: TGTGCCTGGGTGACAGGGGAGGGCACTGAAGCTTTCTTT.

This clonotype was recorded many times. The rearrangement links TRBV6-5 to TRBJ2-7; the D call may be TRBD1 or TRBD2 (5 bases each). The V and J ends lost 0 bases and 4 bases respectively, with 7 bases between them. This CDR3 region has 13 residues. Germline V gene lookup returns CDR1 MNHEY and CDR2 SVGAGI. The DNA of the CDR3 is TGTGCCAGCAGTTACTCGAGGGGATACGAGCAGTACTTC. This sequence encodes CASSYSRGYEQYF.

This clonotype was picked up a small number of times. CDR3 amino acids: CASSQGLRLETQYF. The CDR3, as DNA: TGCGCCAGCAGCCAAGGACTTCGACTAGAGACCCAGTACTTC. The chain employs TRBV4-3 and TRBJ2-5; D is unclear. Germline CDR1 and CDR2: LGHNA and YSLEER. CDR3 length: 14 residues. With 1 base removed from V and 4 bases from J, the gap between germline ends came to 10 bases.

The V call is TRBV11-1, the J call TRBJ1-5, with D uncertain. V gave up 6 bases and J gave up 0 bases, with 21 bases separating them. Germline V gene sequence: CDR1 SGHAT, CDR2 FQDESV (reference sequence). The length of the CDR3 is 18 residues. CDR3 DNA: TGTGCCAGCAGACATAGCCCGGGCAACCAAAATAGCAATCAGCCCCAGCATTTT. As protein: CASRHSPGNQNSNQPQHF.

Notes on this clonotype: This may arise from a read error, as a much more abundant clone is one base away. V usage is TRBV28 and J usage is TRBJ2-3; a weak D match, TRBD2 (5 bases). The CDR3 has 15 amino acids. V shed 2 bases and J shed 0 bases, with 9 bases lying between them. Germline CDR1 is MDHEN and CDR2 is SYDVKM. The CDR3 nucleotides are TGTGCCAGCAGTTTAGGACGGACTAGCACAGATACGCAGTATTTT. Amino acids: CASSLGRTSTDTQYF.

This clonotype was seen only once. A much larger clone differs from this one at a single base, so this may be a read error. V is TRBV29-1 and J is TRBJ2-2; D assignment may be TRBD1 or TRBD2 (5 bases each). Germline assignment: CDR1 SQVTM and CDR2 ANQGSEA. The V end lost 4 bases, the J end lost 6 bases, and 9 bases lay between the germline ends. The CDR3 runs 12 residues. CDR3 region: CSVGDAAGELFF. In nucleotides, the CDR3 is TGCAGCGTTGGGGACGCCGCCGGGGAGCTGTTTTTT.

This clonotype was recorded many times. The chain has TRBV7-2 and TRBJ1-1; D not certain. CDR1 SGHTA and CDR2 FQGNSA come from the germline V gene. Trimming pared 2 bases from V and 6 bases from J, leaving 19 bases between. The CDR3 spans 16 residues. The CDR3 loop is CASSLRTDPPVSEAFF. The CDR3, as DNA: TGTGCCAGCAGCTTAAGAACGGACCCCCCCGTCTCTGAAGCTTTCTTT.

This clonotype was picked up a small number of times. The chain combines TRBV4-1 with TRBJ2-1; 8 bases match TRBD2. CDR3 length equals 18 residues. CDR1 is MGHRA, CDR2 YSYEKL, per germline. J lost 8 bases, V lost 1 base, and 16 bases had no gene match. CDR3 DNA sequence: TGCGCCAGCAGCCAAGGGCCCCCCGGGACTAGTTTCTCCCATGAGCAGTTCTTC. It codes for CASSQGPPGTSFSHEQFF.

This clonotype was recorded a few times. The chain combines TRBV11-2 with TRBJ2-7; a possible D gene is TRBD2 (5 bases). The CDR3 runs to 14 residues. The V and J ends lost 5 bases and 7 bases respectively, with 18 bases between them. CDR1 and CDR2 from the germline V gene are SGHAT and FQNNGV. The CDR3 loop reads CASSPRLGVGEQYF. The CDR3 bases are TGTGCCAGCAGCCCCCGACTCGGGGTGGGGGAGCAGTACTTC.

Concerning this clonotype: The conserved closing phenylalanine or tryptophan is absent in this CDR3, likely reflecting a read error. CDR3 protein: CSASLDWDRQETQYY. CDR3 nucleotides: TGCAGTGCTAGTCTAGATTGGGACAGACAAGAGACCCAGTACTAC. The genes are TRBV20-1 and TRBJ2-5, with 7 bases identical to TRBD1. The junction had 9 bases not matched to a gene; V was cut back by 3 bases and J by 2 bases. From germline, CDR1 is DFQATT and CDR2 SNEGSKA (reference sequence). This CDR3 contains 15 residues.

This clonotype was counted a few times. The chain employs TRBV19 and TRBJ2-2; D remains ambiguous. V was clipped by 3 bases and J by 2 bases, with 10 bases between them. This CDR3 region has 15 residues. Germline CDR1 and CDR2: LNHDA and SQIVND (reference sequence). CDR3 nucleotide sequence: TGTGCCAGTAGTATGCCCAGCCTTAACACCGGGGAGCTGTTTTTT. Protein sequence: CASSMPSLNTGELFF.

This clonotype was recorded a few times. The V and J genes are TRBV5-1 and TRBJ2-7; D is tentatively TRBD1 or TRBD2 (5 bases each). This CDR3 has 14 amino acids. Germline V gene lookup returns CDR1 SGHRS and CDR2 YFSETQ. Trimming took 5 bases from V and 3 from J, leaving 15 bases between them. The CDR3 reads CASSISGPDYEQYF. CDR3 coding DNA: TGCGCCAGCAGTATCTCGGGGCCCGACTACGAGCAGTACTTC.

This clonotype showed up just a few times. J is TRBJ2-3 and V is TRBV20-1; no clear D gene. V was clipped by 0 bases and J by 1 base, with 14 bases between them. The CDR3 is made up of 16 amino acids. Germline V gives CDR1 DFQATT, CDR2 SNEGSKA (reference sequence). In DNA form, the CDR3 reads TGCAGTGCTAGAGAGATTGGAAGTTATCGCACAGATACGCAGTATTTT. This codes for CSAREIGSYRTDTQYF.

This chain links TRBV27 with TRBJ2-7, with 7 bases that match TRBD2. Germline trimming cut 6 bases from V and 3 bases from J; bases unmatched to any gene: 23. The CDR3 has 19 residues. Germline V gene lookup returns CDR1 MNHEY and CDR2 SMNVEV (reference sequence). CDR3 loop: CASSWGPPARGTIVYEQYF. The CDR3 nucleotides are TGTGCCAGCAGCTGGGGCCCCCCGGCGCGCGGGACTATAGTCTACGAGCAGTACTTC.

About this clonotype itself: The junction shows a germline mismatch at one end, possibly a read error. The chain joins TRBV27 to TRBJ2-7; 9 bases agree with TRBD1. The CDR3 consists of 18 residues. Germline-derived CDR1 and CDR2 are MNHEY and SMNVEV (reference sequence). CDR3 residues: CASSPYWTGARGSYAQYF. The CDR3 region has the DNA TGTGCCAGCAGTCCTTACTGGACAGGGGCAAGAGGGTCCTACGCGCAGTACTTC.

The chain links TRBV27 to TRBJ2-1; D may be TRBD2 (5 bases). Germline V gene lookup returns CDR1 MNHEY and CDR2 SMNVEV (reference sequence). Trimming pared 3 bases from V and 4 bases from J, leaving 16 bases between. This CDR3 is built from 16 residues. This CDR3 reads CASSFISPRGYNEQFF. The CDR3 DNA sequence: TGTGCCAGCAGTTTCATTAGCCCTCGAGGGTACAATGAGCAGTTCTTC.

This clonotype was counted between two and nine times. The chain links TRBV6-2 or TRBV6-3 to TRBJ2-4; D gene uncertain. Germline lookup yields CDR1 MNHEY and CDR2 SVGEGT. The CDR3 extends over 14 amino acids. Trimming left V 2 bases short and J 0 bases short, with 5 bases between. DNA for the CDR3: TGTGCCAGCAGTTACAGTCTAGCCAAAAACATTCAGTACTTC. Its translation: CASSYSLAKNIQYF.

The chain is built from TRBV9 and TRBJ2-3; TRBD2 aligns across 13 bases. J was trimmed by 0 bases and V by 0 bases; bases with no gene match: 4. There are 18 residues in the CDR3. CDR1 SGDLS and CDR2 YYNGEE come from the germline V gene. Written as DNA, the CDR3 is TGTGCCAGCAGCGTAGCACTAGCGGGGGGGCCCAGCACAGATACGCAGTATTTT. Translated, it gives CASSVALAGGPSTDTQYF.

This clonotype showed up just a few times. The chain joins TRBV6-2 or TRBV6-3 to TRBJ1-1, with D unclear. Germline V gene data show CDR1 as MNHEY and CDR2 as SVGEGT. The CDR3 is 16 residues long. The V end was cut by 7 bases, the J end by 2 bases, with 20 bases between. The CDR3 bases are TGTGCCAGCACAAACTTTTACCCCGGCCTTAACACTGAAGCTTTCTTT. Translating it yields CASTNFYPGLNTEAFF.

This clonotype was seen repeatedly, ten times or more. The chain has TRBV5-5 and TRBJ1-5, with 8 bases lining up with TRBD1. CDR1 and CDR2 from the germline V gene are SGHKS and YYEKEE (reference sequence). CDR3 length equals 16 residues. V trimming: 0 bases; J trimming: 5 bases; junction bases outside the gene matches: 7. Written as DNA, the CDR3 is TGTGCCAGCAGCTTGGCGGACAGGGCAATAGATCAGCCCCAGCATTTT. This gives the protein CASSLADRAIDQPQHF.